Listed below are T cell receptor beta chains from one sample, sequenced in a study of T cell responses to AZD1222 COVID-19 vaccine. Data came from immunoSEQ multiplex PCR; TCRdb stores just in-frame clones and leaves some out. The table shows about 140,000 clones, with approximately 90% occurring only once. Sequencing used peripheral blood, obtained 28 days after the second AZD1222 dose. Source of these receptors: an adult who received the AZD1222 COVID-19 vaccine. Each CDR3 is given with its conserved first and last residue. D genes are given only for firm matches. Clone size is shown for a subset of rows, as once, few, many or a class of expanded clone.

j_call d_call v_call clone_size cdr3_nt cdr3_aa
TRBJ1-1 . TRBV25-1 . TGTGCCAGCAGTGAATCAGGTCGGGCCCCTGAAGCTTTCTTT CASSESGRAPEAFF
TRBJ1-1 . TRBV5-1 . TGCGCCAGCAGCCCTCGAGGTGGGCCGGTAAAAGCTTTCTTT CASSPRGGPVKAFF
TRBJ2-2 . TRBV28 . TGTGCCAGCAGTCAGGCAGGGAGCACCGGGGAGCTGTTTTTT CASSQAGSTGELFF
TRBJ2-7 TRBD2 TRBV28 . TGTGCCAGCAGTGGGGGGGTTTGGGGCAGCACCTACGAGCAGTACTTC CASSGGVWGSTYEQYF
TRBJ2-7 . TRBV7-9 . TGTGCCAGCAGCTTAGCGGGCGAGCAGTACTTC CASSLAGEQYF
TRBJ2-2 . TRBV30 . TGTGCCTGGTCTGGCGGGGATGGGGAGCTGTTTTTT CAWSGGDGELFF
TRBJ1-2 TRBD1 TRBV10-3 . TGTGCCATCAACGACAGGGCGGCGGACTATGGCTACACCTTC CAINDRAADYGYTF
TRBJ2-5 . TRBV5-1 once TGCGCCAGCAGCTTGGAACCCGAAAGGGAGACCCAGTACTTC CASSLEPERETQYF
TRBJ1-1 . TRBV6-2/TRBV6-3 . TGTGCCAGCAGTTTTTTCGCTGAAGCTTTCTTT CASSFFAEAFF
TRBJ2-2 . TRBV15 . TGTGCCACCAGCAGAGATCGACGCGGGGAGCTGTTTTTT CATSRDRRGELFF
TRBJ1-1 . TRBV18 . TGTGCCAGCTCACCCGTCAGGAGTGAAACTGAAGCTTTCTTT CASSPVRSETEAFF
TRBJ2-3 . TRBV7-3 . TGTGCCAGCAGCTATAGGGACCCAGCAACAGATACGCAGTATTTT CASSYRDPATDTQYF
TRBJ1-1 . TRBV5-1 . TGCGCCAGCAGCTTGTCGGGGACCGGGACCACTGAAGCTTTCTTT CASSLSGTGTTEAFF
TRBJ2-5 . TRBV5-1 . TGCGCCAGCAGCTTACGAGACAGTGTCCAAGAGACCCAGTACTTC CASSLRDSVQETQYF
TRBJ2-7 TRBD2 TRBV5-1 . TGCGCCAGCAGCCGCCTACCGGGACTAGCGGGGGGCCTGGAGCAGTACTTC CASSRLPGLAGGLEQYF
TRBJ2-5 TRBD1 TRBV19 once TGTGCCAGTAGTATGGGACAGCGCCAAGAGACCCAGTACTTC CASSMGQRQETQYF
TRBJ1-4 TRBD1 TRBV5-5 . TGTGCCAGCAGCTTATCGGGACAGGGGTTTGAAAAACTGTTTTTT CASSLSGQGFEKLFF
TRBJ2-2 . TRBV27 . TGTGCCAGCCGGAGGGGGGGGATACGGACCACCGGGGAGCTGTTTTTT CASRRGGIRTTGELFF
TRBJ1-2 . TRBV10-1 . TGCGCCAGCAGCCGGGACGGGAGTTATGGCTACACCTTC CASSRDGSYGYTF
TRBJ2-5 TRBD2 TRBV27 . TGTGCCAGCAGTTTTGGCGGGGGTTCTCAAGAGACCCAGTACTTC CASSFGGGSQETQYF
TRBJ2-7 . TRBV3-1/TRBV3-2 . TGTGCCAGCAGCCAAGCCCTCCGCGAGCAGTACTTC CASSQALREQYF
TRBJ2-6 . TRBV29-1 . TGCAGCGTTACGACACGACCCTCCCGAAGCTCTGGGGCCAACGTCCTGACTTTC CSVTTRPSRSSGANVLTF
TRBJ1-2 . TRBV7-2 . TGTGCCAGCAGCTTAGAGGTTAACTATGGCTACACCTTC CASSLEVNYGYTF
TRBJ1-2 . TRBV27 . TGTGCCAGCAGTTTTTCACCCTTCGACGGGATTAACTATGGCTACACCTTC CASSFSPFDGINYGYTF